Listed below are T cell receptor beta chains from one sample, sequenced in a study of control samples from healthy donors and cancer patients. The method was immunoSEQ multiplex PCR; TCRdb's version includes in-frame clones alone and lacks a portion of them. Counted here are about 130,000 clones, 89% occurring once; the ten biggest clones make up under 9%. Sequencing input: PBMCs. The source is a man in his forties or fifties with head and neck cancer. Each CDR3 is given with its conserved first and last residue. The D gene is left open where the match is weak. The size entry is marked missing in some rows and otherwise reads once, few, many or a size class.

V: TRBV19; J: TRBJ1-6; D: TRBD1; size: -; CDR3: CASSIGRQGGFTYNSPLHF; DNA: TGTGCCAGTAGTATTGGGAGACAGGGCGGATTCACCTATAATTCACCCCTCCACTTT
V: TRBV30; J: TRBJ1-6; D: TRBD1; size: -; CDR3: CAWSAQGAGSPLHF; DNA: TGTGCCTGGAGTGCACAGGGGGCTGGTTCACCCCTCCACTTT
V: TRBV9; J: TRBJ1-3; D: -; size: -; CDR3: CASGTSSSGNTIYF; DNA: TGTGCCAGCGGGACCTCGAGCTCTGGAAACACCATATATTTT
V: TRBV18; J: TRBJ2-3; D: -; size: -; CDR3: CASSLIGGTDTQYF; DNA: TGTGCCAGCTCACTAATAGGGGGGACAGATACGCAGTATTTT
V: TRBV7-2; J: TRBJ2-5; D: -; size: -; CDR3: CASSLTQGRTQYF; DNA: TGTGCCAGCAGCTTAACTCAAGGGCGGACCCAGTACTTC
V: TRBV19; J: TRBJ1-1; D: TRBD1; size: -; CDR3: CASSPTGKGNTEAFF; DNA: TGTGCCAGTAGTCCGACAGGGAAGGGGAACACTGAAGCTTTCTTT
V: TRBV5-1; J: TRBJ1-5; D: -; size: once; CDR3: CASSSRGGDQPQHF; DNA: TGCGCCAGCAGCTCCCGGGGGGGGGATCAGCCCCAGCATTTT
V: TRBV27; J: TRBJ1-2; D: -; size: -; CDR3: CASSPRGWGHGYTF; DNA: TGTGCCAGCAGCCCTCGCGGGTGGGGTCATGGCTACACCTTC
V: TRBV6-5; J: TRBJ1-1; D: -; size: many; CDR3: CASSYGGIGTEAFF; DNA: TGTGCCAGCAGTTACGGGGGGATAGGTACTGAAGCTTTCTTT
V: TRBV7-6; J: TRBJ2-7; D: -; size: -; CDR3: CASSLGPHGSSSYEQYF; DNA: TGTGCCAGCAGCTTAGGACCTCACGGGAGCTCGTCCTACGAGCAGTACTTC
V: TRBV5-5; J: TRBJ1-3; D: -; size: -; CDR3: CASRLEGIGNTIYF; DNA: TGTGCCAGCCGCTTAGAGGGAATTGGAAACACCATATATTTT
V: TRBV5-1; J: TRBJ1-5; D: -; size: -; CDR3: CASSLGGDGQPQHF; DNA: TGCGCCAGCAGCCTGGGCGGGGACGGGCAGCCCCAGCATTTT
V: TRBV5-6; J: TRBJ1-2; D: -; size: -; CDR3: CASSLRDYGYTF; DNA: TGTGCCAGCAGCTTACGGGACTATGGCTACACCTTC
V: TRBV7-2; J: TRBJ2-7; D: TRBD2; size: once; CDR3: CASSFGTSGTYEQYF; DNA: TGTGCCAGCAGCTTCGGTACTAGCGGGACCTACGAGCAGTACTTC
V: TRBV18; J: TRBJ2-7; D: -; size: -; CDR3: CASSLGPTGTYEQYF; DNA: TGTGCCAGCTCACTAGGGCCGACAGGAACCTACGAGCAGTACTTC
V: TRBV28; J: TRBJ2-3; D: TRBD1; size: -; CDR3: CASSPGTVNTDTQYF; DNA: TGTGCCAGTTCTCCGGGGACAGTCAATACAGATACGCAGTATTTT